Listed below are T cell receptor beta chains from one sample, sequenced in a study of cytomegalovirus exposure and HLA in healthy donors. Sequencing was performed with immunoSEQ multiplex PCR; in TCRdb, only in-frame clones are kept and a portion is missing. The profile shows some 130,000 clones, 84% of them singletons. Sequencing was carried out using PBMCs. All receptors come from a woman under 40 in good health and CMV-seronegative. CDR3s include the opening cysteine and the closing phenylalanine or tryptophan. A D gene is named only where the DNA matches it firmly. Only part of the rows carry a size: once, few, many, or a class if the clone is expanded.

v_call	d_call	j_call	clone_size	cdr3_aa	cdr3_nt
TRBV28	-	TRBJ2-7	-	CASSLSAPPYEQYF	TGTGCCAGCAGTTTAAGCGCGCCACCCTACGAGCAGTACTTC
TRBV5-4	-	TRBJ1-2	once	CASSPERYNYGYTF	TGTGCCAGCAGCCCCGAGAGATATAACTATGGCTACACCTTC
TRBV11-3	TRBD1	TRBJ2-2	-	CASSSRTGLPSGELFF	TGTGCCAGCAGCTCGAGGACAGGTCTCCCATCCGGGGAGCTGTTTTTT
TRBV5-4	TRBD1	TRBJ2-7	-	CASSPRTGGAGLGEQYF	TGTGCCAGCAGCCCGAGGACAGGCGGTGCTGGATTGGGCGAGCAGTACTTC
TRBV18	-	TRBJ1-4	-	CASSPDRIIGNEKLFF	TGTGCCAGCTCACCAGACAGGATTATTGGTAATGAAAAACTGTTTTTT
TRBV19	TRBD1	TRBJ1-1	-	CASSRNPGQGEAFF	TGTGCCAGTAGCCGGAATCCGGGACAGGGAGAAGCTTTCTTT
TRBV5-1	-	TRBJ1-4	-	CASSLAGNEKLFF	TGCGCCAGCAGCTTGGCGGGGAATGAAAAACTGTTTTTT
TRBV28	-	TRBJ1-5	-	CASMVGDSNQPQHF	TGTGCCAGCATGGTAGGGGATAGCAATCAGCCCCAGCATTTT
TRBV7-3	TRBD1	TRBJ1-6	-	CASSAKQGSPLHF	TGTGCCAGCAGCGCCAAACAGGGGTCACCCCTCCACTTT
TRBV10-3	TRBD1	TRBJ2-7	-	CATKTQGKSAYEQYF	TGTGCCACCAAGACACAGGGGAAGTCCGCCTACGAGCAGTACTTC
TRBV9	-	TRBJ1-1	-	CASSALRDSNEAFF	TGTGCCAGCAGCGCGCTCCGGGACTCCAATGAAGCTTTCTTT
TRBV10-3	-	TRBJ2-3	-	CAIRPQLTDTQYF	TGTGCCATCAGACCGCAACTCACAGATACGCAGTATTTT
TRBV2	TRBD1	TRBJ2-2	-	CASSAWDRGSGELFF	TGTGCCAGCAGTGCCTGGGACAGGGGATCCGGGGAGCTGTTTTTT
TRBV15	-	TRBJ1-4	-	CATSRGVGQLELFF	TGTGCCACCAGCAGAGGGGTAGGACAGCTTGAACTGTTTTTT
TRBV6-4	TRBD1	TRBJ1-2	-	CASSPQGTGGIGGYTF	TGTGCCAGCAGCCCTCAGGGGACAGGGGGCATAGGGGGCTACACCTTC
TRBV18	TRBD1	TRBJ1-6	-	CASSPTTGVSYNSPLHF	TGTGCCAGCTCACCAACTACAGGGGTCTCCTATAATTCACCCCTCCACTTT
TRBV5-1	-	TRBJ1-1	once	CASSFSRGDTEAFF	TGCGCCAGCAGCTTCAGTAGGGGCGACACTGAAGCTTTCTTT
TRBV5-6	-	TRBJ1-2	-	CASSLRGAFLNYGYTF	TGTGCCAGCAGCTTGCGGGGGGCCTTCCTTAACTATGGCTACACCTTC
TRBV6-5	TRBD1	TRBJ1-2	-	CASSYTLGQGYYGYTF	TGTGCCAGCAGTTACACCCTAGGACAGGGGTACTATGGCTACACCTTC
TRBV28	-	TRBJ1-2	-	CASSLEQGLSGYTF	TGTGCCAGCAGTTTAGAGCAGGGGCTAAGTGGCTACACCTTC
TRBV6-1	-	TRBJ1-2	-	CASSEGAYGYTF	TGTGCCAGCAGTGAAGGGGCTTATGGCTACACCTTC
TRBV5-1	TRBD1	TRBJ2-3	-	CASSLVKGADTQYF	TGCGCCAGCAGCTTGGTGAAGGGGGCGGATACGCAGTATTTT
TRBV19	-	TRBJ1-2	few	CASSVTANPNYGYTF	TGTGCCAGTAGTGTGACAGCGAACCCCAACTATGGCTACACCTTC
TRBV19	-	TRBJ1-6	-	CASSIRGLYNSPLHF	TGTGCCAGTAGTATTCGGGGTTTATATAATTCACCCCTCCACTTT
TRBV10-2	TRBD2	TRBJ2-7	-	CASGRGGREQYF	TGCGCCAGCGGGCGGGGGGGAAGAGAGCAGTACTTC
TRBV15	TRBD1	TRBJ2-2	-	CATSRERGQGATGELFF	TGTGCCACCAGCAGAGAGAGGGGACAGGGGGCCACCGGGGAGCTGTTTTTT
TRBV19	TRBD1	TRBJ1-2	-	CASTRDRGYGYTF	TGTGCCAGTACCCGGGACAGGGGATATGGCTACACCTTC
TRBV2	-	TRBJ1-1	-	CARTRDRNTEAFF	TGTGCCAGGACAAGAGACAGGAACACTGAAGCTTTCTTT
TRBV28	TRBD1	TRBJ1-5	-	CASSPRDRGWGQPQHF	TGTGCCAGCAGTCCCAGGGACAGGGGATGGGGTCAGCCCCAGCATTTT
TRBV5-1	TRBD2	TRBJ2-1	-	CASSLPAGDHNEQFF	TGCGCCAGCAGCTTGCCGGCGGGGGACCACAATGAGCAGTTCTTC
TRBV7-7	TRBD2	TRBJ2-2	-	CASSPARLAGSYDLKTGELFF	TGTGCCAGCAGCCCCGCCCGGTTAGCGGGGAGCTACGACCTAAAAACCGGGGAGCTGTTTTTT
TRBV19	TRBD2	TRBJ2-1	-	CASSPAGKLTAGANEQFF	TGTGCCAGTAGTCCAGCAGGGAAACTGACAGCGGGGGCTAATGAGCAGTTCTTC
TRBV2	TRBD1	TRBJ1-4	many	CASRNDRGENEKLFF	TGTGCCAGCAGAAATGACAGGGGAGAGAATGAAAAACTGTTTTTT
TRBV6-6	TRBD2	TRBJ2-1	-	CASREGLANNEQFF	TGTGCCAGCAGGGAGGGACTAGCGAACAATGAGCAGTTCTTC
TRBV4-1	TRBD1	TRBJ2-5	-	CASSPSGGQGRETQYF	TGCGCCAGCAGCCCCTCGGGCGGACAGGGAAGAGAGACCCAGTACTTC
TRBV11-2	TRBD2	TRBJ2-7	-	CASSSSRASGDEQYF	TGTGCCAGCAGCTCTTCGCGGGCTAGCGGGGACGAGCAGTACTTC
TRBV5-4	-	TRBJ1-6	-	CASSSNTGRRDSPLHF	TGTGCCAGCAGCTCCAACACGGGTCGGAGGGATTCACCCCTCCACTTT
TRBV19	-	TRBJ2-1	-	CATEQPSLGANEQFF	TGTGCCACCGAACAACCCTCTCTGGGGGCAAATGAGCAGTTCTTC
TRBV19	-	TRBJ1-1	-	CASLKGWGHTEAFF	TGTGCCAGTTTAAAGGGGTGGGGTCACACTGAAGCTTTCTTT
TRBV6-4	TRBD1	TRBJ2-7	-	CASREGQVTTREQYF	TGTGCCAGCAGGGAGGGACAGGTCACTACTCGGGAGCAGTACTTC
TRBV14	-	TRBJ1-2	once	CASSQDGDDWGLYGYTF	TGTGCCAGCAGCCAAGACGGGGATGACTGGGGGCTCTATGGCTACACCTTC
TRBV5-1	-	TRBJ1-1	-	CASKPTSGSTEAFF	TGCGCCAGCAAACCAACGTCGGGGAGCACTGAAGCTTTCTTT
TRBV28	-	TRBJ1-4	-	CASSFVAGDEKLFF	TGTGCCAGCAGTTTTGTGGCAGGGGATGAAAAACTGTTTTTT
TRBV28	-	TRBJ1-5	-	CASSLGGEGNQPQHF	TGTGCCAGCAGTTTAGGGGGGGAAGGGAACCAGCCCCAGCATTTT
TRBV27	-	TRBJ1-1	-	CASSSWGDPGTEAFF	TGTGCCAGCAGTTCTTGGGGGGATCCGGGCACTGAAGCTTTCTTT
TRBV11-1	TRBD2	TRBJ2-7	-	CASSSWGLATSYEQYF	TGTGCCAGCAGCTCATGGGGACTAGCGACCTCCTACGAGCAGTACTTC
TRBV18	-	TRBJ1-2	-	CASSPWEGRGYGYTF	TGTGCCAGCTCACCATGGGAGGGCCGGGGCTATGGCTACACCTTC
TRBV18	-	TRBJ2-5	-	CASSPPGNPGAQYF	TGTGCCAGCTCACCACCTGGCAACCCCGGGGCCCAGTACTTC
TRBV6-6	-	TRBJ2-3	-	CASKTTNTDTQYF	TGTGCCAGCAAAACGACTAACACAGATACGCAGTATTTT
TRBV4-2	-	TRBJ2-7	-	CASSRNLGGGYEQYF	TGTGCCAGCAGCCGCAATTTGGGGGGAGGCTACGAGCAGTACTTC
TRBV27	-	TRBJ1-1	-	CASSLLNGGHSSFF	TGTGCCAGCAGTTTATTGAATGGGGGCCATTCGTCTTTCTTT
TRBV18	TRBD1	TRBJ2-1	-	CASSQRDSSDGEQFF	TGTGCCAGCTCACAACGGGACAGTTCGGACGGTGAGCAGTTCTTC
TRBV11-3	-	TRBJ2-3	-	CASSLGQTNTDTQYF	TGTGCCAGCAGCTTAGGTCAGACTAACACAGATACGCAGTATTTT
TRBV5-6	TRBD2	TRBJ2-3	-	CASSRRTSGGQGGTQYF	TGTGCCAGCAGCCGACGGACTAGCGGGGGGCAAGGAGGTACGCAGTATTTT
TRBV5-1	-	TRBJ2-5	-	CASSLSFETQYF	TGCGCCAGCAGCTTGTCGTTCGAGACCCAGTACTTC